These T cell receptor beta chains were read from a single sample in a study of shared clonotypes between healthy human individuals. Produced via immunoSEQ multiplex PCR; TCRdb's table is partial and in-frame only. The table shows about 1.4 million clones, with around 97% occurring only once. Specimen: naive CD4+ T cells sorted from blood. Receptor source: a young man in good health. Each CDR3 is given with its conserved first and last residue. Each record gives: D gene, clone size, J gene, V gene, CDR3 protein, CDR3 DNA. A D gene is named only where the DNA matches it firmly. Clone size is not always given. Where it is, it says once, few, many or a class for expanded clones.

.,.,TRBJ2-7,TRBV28,CASSLSRTGYEQYF,TGTGCCAGCAGTTTGTCACGGACTGGCTACGAGCAGTACTTC
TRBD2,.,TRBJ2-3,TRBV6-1,CASRSGGLQYF,TGTGCCAGCAGAAGCGGGGGTTTGCAGTATTTT
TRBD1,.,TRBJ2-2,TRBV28,CASRTGQGWDTGELFF,TGTGCCAGCAGGACGGGACAGGGTTGGGACACCGGGGAGCTGTTTTTT
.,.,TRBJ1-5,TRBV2,CASSFRDGGQISNQPQHF,TGTGCCAGCAGTTTTCGGGACGGAGGACAGATTAGCAATCAGCCCCAGCATTTT
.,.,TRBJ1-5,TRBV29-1,CSVEFGSNQPQHF,TGCAGCGTTGAATTTGGGTCCAATCAGCCCCAGCATTTT
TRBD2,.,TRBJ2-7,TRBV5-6,CASSRGRTSYEQYF,TGTGCCAGCAGTCGCGGCCGGACTAGCTACGAGCAGTACTTC
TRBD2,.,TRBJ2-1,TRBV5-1,CASSTTGTRTSYNEQFF,TGCGCCAGCAGCACAACCGGGACTAGGACCTCCTACAATGAGCAGTTCTTC
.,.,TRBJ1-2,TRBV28,CASSSGPSVDYGYTF,TGTGCCAGCAGTTCGGGACCGTCGGTTGACTATGGCTACACCTTC
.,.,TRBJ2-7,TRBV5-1,CTSSSSIDRLYEQYF,TGCACCAGCAGCTCATCGATCGACAGGCTGTACGAGCAGTACTTC
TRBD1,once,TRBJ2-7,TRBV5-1,CASSQDRVSYEQYF,TGCGCCAGCAGCCAGGACAGGGTCTCCTACGAGCAGTACTTC
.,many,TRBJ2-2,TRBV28,CASSLFGGELFF,TGTGCCAGCAGTTTATTCGGCGGGGAGCTGTTTTTT
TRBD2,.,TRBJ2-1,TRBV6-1,CASSEASGRLGEQFF,TGTGCCAGCAGTGAAGCTAGCGGGAGATTGGGTGAGCAGTTCTTC
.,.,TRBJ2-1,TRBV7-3,CASSSGANSYNEQFF,TGTGCCAGCAGCTCCGGAGCGAACTCCTACAATGAGCAGTTCTTC
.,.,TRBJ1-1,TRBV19,CASNLGDTEAFF,TGTGCCAGTAATCTGGGGGACACTGAAGCTTTCTTT
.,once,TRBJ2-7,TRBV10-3,CAISPQDYEQYF,TGTGCCATCAGCCCTCAGGATTACGAGCAGTACTTC
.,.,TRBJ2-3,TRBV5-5,CASSLASRPDTQYF,TGTGCCAGCAGCTTGGCCTCGCGCCCAGATACGCAGTATTTT
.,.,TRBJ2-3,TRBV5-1,CASSLAAGSGTDTQYF,TGCGCCAGCAGCTTGGCCGCGGGCTCTGGCACAGATACGCAGTATTTT
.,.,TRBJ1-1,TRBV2,CASSEKGSWRNTEAFF,TGTGCCAGCAGTGAAAAGGGGAGCTGGCGGAACACTGAAGCTTTCTTT
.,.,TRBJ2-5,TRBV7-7,CASSPDSLETQYF,TGTGCCAGCAGCCCCGACAGTCTAGAGACCCAGTACTTC
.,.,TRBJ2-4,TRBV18,CASSPYSPSAKNIQYF,TGTGCCAGCTCACCATATTCTCCGTCAGCCAAAAACATTCAGTACTTC
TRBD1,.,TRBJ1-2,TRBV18,CASSPVGTDYGYTF,TGTGCCAGCTCACCAGTCGGGACAGATTATGGCTACACCTTC
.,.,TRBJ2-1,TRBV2,CASAEVRTEQFF,TGTGCCAGCGCCGAGGTTCGGACTGAGCAGTTCTTC
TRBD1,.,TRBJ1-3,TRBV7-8,CASSLQQGDSGNTIYF,TGTGCCAGCAGCTTGCAACAGGGGGATAGTGGAAACACCATATATTTT
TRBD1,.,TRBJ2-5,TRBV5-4,CASSLGGQGTSETQYF,TGTGCCAGCAGCTTGGGGGGACAGGGGACCTCAGAGACCCAGTACTTC
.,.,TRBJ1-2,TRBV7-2,CASSLDGVSGYTF,TGTGCCAGCAGCTTGGACGGAGTAAGTGGCTACACCTTC
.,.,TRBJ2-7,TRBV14,CASSQDRPGAQNTYEQYF,TGTGCCAGCAGCCAAGATCGTCCAGGGGCTCAAAACACCTACGAGCAGTACTTC
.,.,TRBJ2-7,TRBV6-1,CASSTSYEQYF,TGTGCCAGCAGCACCTCCTACGAGCAGTACTTC
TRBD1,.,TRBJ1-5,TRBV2,CASSYQPGQGQPQHF,TGTGCCAGCAGTTACCAGCCGGGACAGGGACAGCCCCAGCATTTT
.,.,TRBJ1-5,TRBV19,CASSRLGRASNQPQHF,TGTGCCAGTAGTCGCCTGGGTAGGGCTAGCAATCAGCCCCAGCATTTT
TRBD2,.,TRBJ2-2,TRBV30,CAWTGLAGRRNTGELFF,TGTGCCTGGACGGGACTAGCGGGAAGAAGGAACACCGGGGAGCTGTTTTTT
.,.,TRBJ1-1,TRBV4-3,CASSQEATTEAFF,TGCGCCAGCAGCCAAGAGGCTACCACAGAAGCTTTCTTT
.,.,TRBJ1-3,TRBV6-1,CASSGLTGPGNTIYF,TGTGCCAGCAGTGGCCTAACAGGGCCTGGAAACACCATATATTTT
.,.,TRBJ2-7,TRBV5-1,CASSLGFGRDYEQYF,TGCGCCAGCAGCTTGGGTTTCGGGAGAGACTACGAGCAGTACTTC
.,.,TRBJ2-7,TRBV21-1,CASANPGTTDYEQYF,TGTGCCAGCGCCAATCCGGGGACAACGGACTACGAGCAGTACTTC
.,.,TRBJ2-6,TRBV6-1,CASSVAGAYGANVLTF,TGTGCCAGCAGTGTCGCTGGGGCTTACGGGGCCAACGTCCTGACTTTC
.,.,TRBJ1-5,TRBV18,CASSPRNQPQHF,TGTGCCAGCTCACCACGGAATCAGCCCCAGCATTTT
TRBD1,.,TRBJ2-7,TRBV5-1,CASSLGGQDTNQYF,TGCGCCAGCAGCTTGGGTGGACAGGATACGAATCAGTACTTC
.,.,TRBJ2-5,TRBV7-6,CASSPRGETQYF,TGTGCCAGCAGCCCCCGAGGGGAGACCCAGTACTTC
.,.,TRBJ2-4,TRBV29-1,CSVVQSKNIQYF,TGCAGCGTTGTTCAGAGCAAAAACATTCAGTACTTC
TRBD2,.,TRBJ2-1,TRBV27,CASSLNQREPPNYNEQFF,TGTGCCAGCAGTTTAAACCAGCGGGAGCCACCTAACTACAATGAGCAGTTCTTC
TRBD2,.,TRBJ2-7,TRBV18,CASSLLGLAGGEQYF,TGTGCCAGCTCACTTTTGGGACTAGCGGGAGGCGAGCAGTACTTC
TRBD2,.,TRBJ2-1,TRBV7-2,CASSSGRGINEQFF,TGTGCCAGCAGTAGCGGGAGGGGAATCAATGAGCAGTTCTTC
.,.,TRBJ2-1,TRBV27,CASSLTPPGAGSSYNEQFF,TGTGCCAGCAGTTTAACTCCCCCGGGAGCAGGGAGCTCCTACAATGAGCAGTTCTTC
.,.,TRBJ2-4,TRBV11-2,CASSPAGQQGGNIQYF,TGTGCCAGCAGCCCGGCGGGACAACAAGGGGGAAACATTCAGTACTTC
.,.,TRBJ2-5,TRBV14,CASSQLTGEETQYF,TGTGCCAGCAGCCAACTAACTGGGGAGGAGACCCAGTACTTC
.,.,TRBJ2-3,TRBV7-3,CASSFENTDTQYF,TGTGCCAGCAGCTTTGAGAACACAGATACGCAGTATTTT
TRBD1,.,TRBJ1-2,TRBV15,CATSRSGTGAYGYTF,TGTGCCACCAGCAGATCCGGGACAGGGGCCTATGGCTACACCTTC
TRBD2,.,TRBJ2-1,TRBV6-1,CASSGFAGTSGLNGQFF,TGTGCCAGCAGTGGATTCGCCGGGACTAGCGGTCTTAATGGGCAGTTCTTC
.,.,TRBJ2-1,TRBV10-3,CAISEYRVSGYNEQFF,TGTGCCATCAGTGAGTATCGGGTATCTGGCTACAATGAGCAGTTCTTC
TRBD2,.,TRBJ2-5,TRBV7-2,CASSLPRGGSGETQYF,TGTGCCAGCAGCTTACCCCGAGGCGGGAGCGGGGAGACCCAGTACTTC